A selection of T cell receptor beta chains follows, all from one sample in a study of CD8+ T cells in alopecia areata. Only in-frame clones appear in the TCRdb table, and some are missing; sequencing was by immunoSEQ multiplex PCR. The top ten clones hold 0.45% of a sample with fewer than 250,000 clones, about 60% of them seen once. The sequences come from CD4+ T cells sorted from blood, collected at week 0. Receptors were obtained from a human donor with alopecia areata. The CDR3 runs from the conserved cysteine through the conserved F or W. Each record gives: J gene, V gene, clone size, D gene, CDR3 protein, CDR3 DNA. D genes are given only for firm matches. Not every row has a clone size; where given, it reads once, few, many or a size class.

TRBJ2-2 | TRBV4-1 | - | TRBD1 | CASSQLGGIPLNTGELFF | TGCGCCAGCAGCCAATTAGGGGGCATCCCTCTAAACACCGGGGAGCTGTTTTTT
TRBJ2-1 | TRBV6-5 | - | - | CASAVDRSSYNEQFF | TGTGCCAGCGCGGTGGACAGATCATCCTACAATGAGCAGTTCTTC
TRBJ2-1 | TRBV7-8 | few | TRBD1 | CASSLGQVYNEQFF | TGTGCCAGCAGCCTAGGACAGGTATACAATGAGCAGTTCTTC
TRBJ2-1 | TRBV27 | - | TRBD1 | CASTRDRAYNEQFF | TGTGCCAGCACCCGGGACAGGGCTTACAATGAGCAGTTCTTC
TRBJ2-3 | TRBV10-1 | - | - | CASSENRYTRDTQYF | TGCGCCAGCAGTGAAAATAGGTATACACGGGATACGCAGTATTTT
TRBJ2-1 | TRBV30 | - | - | CAWTKLAYNEQFF | TGTGCCTGGACGAAACTAGCCTACAATGAGCAGTTCTTC
TRBJ2-2 | TRBV6-1 | - | - | CASSEPLRGELFF | TGTGCCAGCAGTGAACCCCTCCGGGGGGAGCTGTTTTTT
TRBJ1-2 | TRBV28 | - | - | CASTQGGYGYTF | TGTGCCAGCACCCAAGGGGGCTATGGCTACACCTTC
TRBJ2-5 | TRBV30 | few | - | CAWSVRGETQYF | TGTGCCTGGAGTGTAAGGGGAGAGACCCAGTACTTC
TRBJ2-6 | TRBV5-4 | - | - | CASFRQTSSGANVLTF | TGTGCCAGCTTTCGACAAACCAGCTCTGGGGCCAACGTCCTGACTTTC
TRBJ1-1 | TRBV29-1 | - | - | CSVARGGRDTEAFF | TGCAGCGTTGCAAGAGGGGGTAGGGACACTGAAGCTTTCTTT
TRBJ2-1 | TRBV6-1 | - | - | CASSVSGRGVNEQFF | TGTGCCAGCAGTGTCTCTGGACGGGGAGTGAATGAGCAGTTCTTC
TRBJ1-2 | TRBV29-1 | - | - | CSVGGPSYGYTF | TGCAGCGTTGGGGGTCCGAGCTATGGCTACACCTTC
TRBJ1-5 | TRBV7-8 | - | - | CASSLVGGQPQHF | TGTGCCAGCAGCTTAGTCGGGGGTCAGCCCCAGCATTTT
TRBJ2-3 | TRBV6-5 | few | - | CASSEGPWTDTQYF | TGTGCCAGCAGCGAGGGACCCTGGACAGATACGCAGTATTTT
TRBJ2-7 | TRBV7-3 | - | - | CASSLGPGSNYEQYF | TGTGCCAGCAGCTTAGGTCCAGGCTCAAACTACGAGCAGTACTTC
TRBJ1-4 | TRBV18 | - | - | CASSRGVREKLFF | TGTGCCAGCTCACGGGGCGTACGTGAAAAACTGTTTTTT
TRBJ2-1 | TRBV29-1 | - | - | CSVDRGFSYNEQFF | TGCAGCGTTGACAGGGGTTTCTCCTACAATGAGCAGTTCTTC
TRBJ1-4 | TRBV30 | - | - | CAWSNTASSEKLFF | TGTGCCTGGAGTAATACAGCCTCCTCTGAAAAACTGTTTTTT
TRBJ1-2 | TRBV23-1 | few | TRBD1 | CASSLTGDLDYGYTF | TGCGCCAGCAGTCTTACAGGGGACCTGGACTATGGCTACACCTTC
TRBJ2-5 | TRBV30 | few | TRBD2 | CAWSVHGLAGLQETQYF | TGTGCCTGGAGTGTACATGGGCTAGCGGGGCTCCAAGAGACCCAGTACTTC
TRBJ2-3 | TRBV2 | few | TRBD2 | CASSTSGVSTDTQYF | TGTGCCAGCAGTACTAGCGGGGTCAGCACAGATACGCAGTATTTT
TRBJ1-1 | TRBV29-1 | - | - | CSVGGMTEAFF | TGCAGCGTTGGTGGGATGACTGAAGCTTTCTTT
TRBJ2-3 | TRBV29-1 | - | - | CSARGATDTQYF | TGCAGCGCCCGGGGGGCTACAGATACGCAGTATTTT
TRBJ1-6 | TRBV9 | - | TRBD1 | CASSVEGAGSPLHF | TGTGCCAGCAGCGTAGAGGGGGCGGGTTCACCCCTCCACTTT
TRBJ1-1 | TRBV20-1 | few | - | CSAKGDTEAFF | TGCAGTGCCAAAGGTGACACTGAAGCTTTCTTT
TRBJ1-1 | TRBV6-5 | few | - | CASSYSRVQPEAFF | TGTGCCAGCAGTTACAGTAGGGTGCAGCCTGAAGCTTTCTTT
TRBJ2-1 | TRBV19 | few | TRBD1 | CASTGQGANNEQFF | TGTGCCAGTACAGGACAGGGGGCCAACAATGAGCAGTTCTTC
TRBJ1-5 | TRBV27 | - | - | CASSSQVSNQPQHF | TGTGCCAGCAGTTCCCAGGTTAGCAATCAGCCCCAGCATTTT
TRBJ2-2 | TRBV29-1 | - | - | CSVRGLVSGNTGELFF | TGCAGCGTCCGCGGTCTGGTCTCCGGTAACACCGGGGAGCTGTTTTTT
TRBJ2-1 | TRBV18 | few | - | CASSPRDGLSNEQFF | TGTGCCAGCTCACCCCGGGACGGATTATCGAATGAGCAGTTCTTC
TRBJ1-5 | TRBV6-1 | many | TRBD1 | CASNPTGSNQPQHF | TGTGCCAGCAATCCGACAGGGAGCAATCAGCCCCAGCATTTT